Below, 11 T cell receptor beta chains from the same sample are listed, as sequenced in a study of shared clonotypes between healthy human individuals. Method: immunoSEQ multiplex PCR; TCRdb's copy keeps in-frame clones and lacks some. The data hold roughly 2.4 million clones, with 90% to 97% observed a single time. The sequenced material came from naive CD4+ T cells sorted from blood. The subset here: CD45RA+ positively selected. The source is a man younger than 30 in good health.

The chain uses TRBV2 and TRBJ1-4; weak D call: TRBD1 (5 bases). CDR1 SNHLY and CDR2 FYNNEI come from the germline V gene. This CDR3 comprises 15 residues. Between the trimmed V and J ends, which lost 5 bases and 8 bases, there was a span of 18 bases. As DNA, the CDR3 is TGTGCCAGCAGTCTCCCGAGGGGCTCTGACGAAAAACTGTTTTTT. Translated, it gives CASSLPRGSDEKLFF.

The rearrangement uses TRBV28 and TRBJ2-1; TRBD1 or TRBD2 may be the D gene (6 bases each). From germline, CDR1 is MDHEN and CDR2 SYDVKM. The CDR3 contains 15 residues. Trimming pared 5 bases from V and 0 bases from J, leaving 11 bases between. The CDR3 reads CASSGGGTSYNEQFF. The CDR3 region has the DNA TGTGCCAGCAGTGGAGGGGGGACCTCCTACAATGAGCAGTTCTTC.

DNA for the CDR3: TGTGCCAGCAGTGAGCAGGATTCACCCCTCCACTTT. This sequence encodes CASSEQDSPLHF. The J gene is TRBJ1-6, the V gene TRBV2, with unresolved D. The CDR3 runs 12 residues. In germline, CDR1 is SNHLY, CDR2 FYNNEI. The V end lost 3 bases, the J end lost 8 bases, and 5 bases lay between the germline ends.

The chain uses TRBV7-2 and TRBJ2-3, with TRBD2 identical over 8 bases. CDR3 length: 16 amino acids. Trimming took 4 bases from V and 0 from J; bases not matched to a gene: 6. CDR1 and CDR2 (germline): SGHTA, FQGNSA. CDR3 nucleotide sequence: TGTGCCAGCAGCTCTTTAGCGGGACTGAGCACAGATACGCAGTATTTT. This codes for CASSSLAGLSTDTQYF.

J is TRBJ2-5 and V is TRBV5-1, with TRBD2 matching over 8 bases. The J segment lost 4 bases and the V segment lost 3 bases, leaving 5 bases of the junction unmatched. The CDR3 runs 14 residues. Germline CDR1 is SGHRS and CDR2 is YFSETQ. This CDR3 reads CASSYGSGGETQYF. DNA of the CDR3: TGCGCCAGCAGCTACGGGAGCGGGGGAGAGACCCAGTACTTC.

This sequence joins TRBV30 and TRBJ1-1; 8 bases map to TRBD1. V lost 4 bases to trimming and J lost 4 bases; unmatched junction nucleotides: 11. The CDR3 sequence is 15 residues long. CDR1 is GTSNPN and CDR2 is SVGIG in the germline V gene (reference sequence). CDR3 nucleotides: TGTGCCTGGAAGAGGTGGCAGGGGGCTTTCACTGAAGCTTTCTTT. Translated, it gives CAWKRWQGAFTEAFF.

The chain couples TRBV27 to TRBJ2-5; D unclear. V was cut by 3 bases and J by 1 base, with 6 bases left in between. CDR3 length: 13 residues. Germline V gives CDR1 MNHEY, CDR2 SMNVEV (reference sequence). CDR3 sequence reads: CASSFNAQETQYF. Here the CDR3 DNA reads TGTGCCAGCAGTTTTAATGCCCAAGAGACCCAGTACTTC.

V gene TRBV28 combines with J gene TRBJ1-6; 9 bases fit TRBD1. Unmatched junction bases numbered 13, after V lost 6 bases and J lost 10 bases. CDR1 MDHEN and CDR2 SYDVKM come from the germline V gene. CDR3 length: 16 amino acids. CDR3 in DNA: TGTGCCAGCAGCCCTTCTCTAGGACAGGGGAGGTCACCCCTCCACTTT. Protein: CASSPSLGQGRSPLHF.

This sequence joins TRBV7-2 and TRBJ2-7; D is uncertain. Germline lookup yields CDR1 SGHTA and CDR2 FQGNSA. The CDR3 is made up of 14 amino acids. Between the trimmed V and J ends, which lost 5 bases and 2 bases, there was a span of 13 bases. The CDR3 reads CASSPQINAYEQYF. CDR3 nucleotides: TGTGCCAGCAGCCCTCAGATAAACGCCTACGAGCAGTACTTC. The full variable domain, rest sourced from reference TRBV7-2 and TRBJ2-7, is GAGVSQSPSNKVTEKGKDVELRCDPISGHTALYWYRQSLGQGLEFLIYFQGNSAPDKSGLPSDRFSAERTGGSVSTLTIQRTQQEDSAVYLCASSPQINAYEQYFGPGTRLTVT.

CDR3 sequence: CASSLVRGAGDTQYF. CDR3 bases: TGTGCCAGCAGCTTAGTTCGCGGGGCGGGGGATACGCAGTATTTT. The chain recombines TRBV11-2 with TRBJ2-3, with D possibly TRBD2 on 6 matching bases. The V gene's germline CDR1 is SGHAT and CDR2 FQNNGV. V was clipped by 1 base and J by 6 bases, with 14 bases between them. This CDR3 contains 15 residues. Supplemented by reference TRBV11-2 and TRBJ2-3, the full variable domain reads EAGVAQSPRYKIIEKRQSVAFWCNPISGHATLYWYQQILGQGPKLLIQFQNNGVVDDSQLPKDRFSAERLKGVDSTLKIQPAKLEDSAVYLCASSLVRGAGDTQYFGPGTRLTVL.

The chain recombines TRBV6-1 with TRBJ1-2; weak D call: TRBD1 (6 bases). The CDR3 spans 16 residues. The germline V and J ends were trimmed by 4 bases and 0 bases, with 15 bases remaining between them. Looked up from germline, CDR1 is MNHNS and CDR2 is SASEGT. CDR3 in amino acids: CASSAHDRPPNYGYTF. The CDR3 DNA reads as TGTGCCAGCAGTGCACATGACAGGCCTCCTAACTATGGCTACACCTTC.